Sequencing of this TCR beta chain was carried out in a study of cytomegalovirus exposure and HLA in healthy donors. Study-wide results and limits: Listed as cytomegalovirus-associated were approximately 160 TCR beta chains. Confirmation was obtained in vitro that a few CMV-associated chains are specific for CMV antigens. What was likely a sequencing artifact was a cluster of highly shared sequence variants. Among TCR beta chains of equal frequency, HLA-associated ones were more clonally expanded in a later analysis.

For this clone: Its antigen is still unknown.

With 60 Vbeta and 13 Jbeta primers, the PCR was carried out. Sequenced by immunoSEQ multiplex PCR; TCRdb stores in-frame clones only, minus some. The sample lists some 190,000 clones, approximately 86% occurring once. J was trimmed by 5 bases and V by 1 base; bases with no gene match: 1. From germline, CDR1 is SQVTM and CDR2 ANQGSEA. This CDR3 is 13 amino acids long. This sequence joins TRBV29-1 and TRBJ1-1; 10 bases are shared with TRBD1. Sequenced sample: PBMCs. The origin of this receptor is a woman under 40 in good health and CMV-seronegative. CDR3 protein: CSVEGTGGTEAFF. The CDR3 DNA reads as TGCAGCGTTGAAGGGACAGGGGGAACTGAAGCTTTCTTT.